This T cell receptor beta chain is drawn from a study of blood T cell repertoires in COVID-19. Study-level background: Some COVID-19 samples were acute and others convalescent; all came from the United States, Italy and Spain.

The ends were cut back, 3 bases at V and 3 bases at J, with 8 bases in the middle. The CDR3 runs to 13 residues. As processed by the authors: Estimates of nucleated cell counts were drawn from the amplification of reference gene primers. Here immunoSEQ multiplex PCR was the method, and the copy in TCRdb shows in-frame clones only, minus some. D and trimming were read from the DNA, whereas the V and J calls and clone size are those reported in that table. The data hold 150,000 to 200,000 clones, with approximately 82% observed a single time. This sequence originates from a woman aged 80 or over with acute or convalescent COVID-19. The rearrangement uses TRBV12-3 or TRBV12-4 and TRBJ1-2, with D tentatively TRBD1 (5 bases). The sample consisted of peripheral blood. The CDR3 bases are TGTGCCAGCAGTTTTGGCAGGGACTATGGCTACACCTTC. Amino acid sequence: CASSFGRDYGYTF.